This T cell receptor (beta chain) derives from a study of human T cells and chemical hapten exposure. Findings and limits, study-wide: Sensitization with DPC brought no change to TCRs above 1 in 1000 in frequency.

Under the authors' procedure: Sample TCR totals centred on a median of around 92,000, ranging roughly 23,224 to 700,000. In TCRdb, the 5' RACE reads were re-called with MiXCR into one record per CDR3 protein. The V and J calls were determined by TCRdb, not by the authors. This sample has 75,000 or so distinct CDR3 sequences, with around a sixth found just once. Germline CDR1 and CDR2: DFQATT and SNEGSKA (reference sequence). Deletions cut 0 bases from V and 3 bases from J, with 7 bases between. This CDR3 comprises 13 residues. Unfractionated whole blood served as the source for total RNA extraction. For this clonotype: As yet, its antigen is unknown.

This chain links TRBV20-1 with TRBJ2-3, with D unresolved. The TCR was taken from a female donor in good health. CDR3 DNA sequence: TGCAGTGCTAGAGATCCGACAACAGATACGCAGTATTTT. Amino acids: CSARDPTTDTQYF.